A selection of T cell receptor beta chains follows, all from one sample in a study of blood T cell repertoires in COVID-19. The table came from immunoSEQ multiplex PCR; TCRdb's copy has only in-frame clones and leaves some out. The sample consists of 20,000 to 30,000 clones, under 90% of them appearing once. Sequenced input: peripheral blood. All receptors come from a woman of 80 years or more with acute or convalescent COVID-19. The CDR3 runs from the conserved cysteine through the conserved F or W. D genes are given only for firm matches. Only part of the rows carry a size: once, few, many, or a class if the clone is expanded.

j_call	d_call	v_call	clone_size	cdr3_aa	cdr3_nt
TRBJ2-7	NA	TRBV27	few	CASTGSGGRGASPVGYEQYF	TGTGCCAGCACCGGATCCGGTGGCAGGGGCGCCTCCCCGGTTGGCTACGAGCAGTACTTC
TRBJ1-5	NA	TRBV2	NA	CASDAGGLNNQPQHF	TGTGCCAGCGACGCCGGGGGGCTGAATAATCAGCCCCAGCATTTT
TRBJ2-7	TRBD1	TRBV27	NA	CASSRQGNNYEQYF	TGTGCCAGCAGCCGACAGGGGAATAACTACGAGCAGTACTTC
TRBJ2-6	NA	TRBV12-2	NA	CQSGEGLPGVGANVLTF	TGTCAATCCGGTGAAGGACTGCCTGGAGTTGGGGCCAACGTCCTGACTTTC
TRBJ1-4	TRBD1	TRBV27	medium-sized	CASSPGQPTGEKLFF	TGTGCCAGCAGTCCGGGACAGCCAACAGGGGAAAAACTGTTTTTT
TRBJ2-5	NA	TRBV27	NA	CASGREPQETQYF	TGTGCCAGCGGCCGGGAACCCCAAGAGACCCAGTACTTC
TRBJ2-7	TRBD1	TRBV19	NA	CASNSGTGQREQYF	TGTGCCAGTAACTCCGGGACAGGCCAGCGCGAGCAGTACTTC
TRBJ1-1	NA	TRBV5-5	NA	CASIGRGDTEAFF	TGTGCCAGCATAGGGCGGGGGGACACTGAAGCTTTCTTT
TRBJ2-7	TRBD2	TRBV29-1	NA	CSAELAGFRREQYF	TGCAGCGCTGAACTAGCGGGGTTCAGGCGAGAGCAGTACTTC
TRBJ2-3	TRBD2	TRBV15	NA	CATSRPGLVMSDTQYF	TGTGCCACCAGCAGACCTGGACTAGTGATGTCAGATACGCAGTATTTT
TRBJ2-5	TRBD1	TRBV19	NA	CASSKGGTGGLQTQYF	TGTGCCAGTAGTAAGGGTGGGACAGGGGGCTTACAGACCCAGTACTTC
TRBJ2-3	TRBD2	TRBV5-1	NA	CASSLAGVEGGSTQYF	TGCGCCAGCAGCTTGGCCGGGGTAGAGGGAGGGAGTACGCAGTATTTT
TRBJ1-1	NA	TRBV28	NA	CASSINRPEAEAFF	TGTGCCAGCAGTATAAACAGGCCAGAGGCGGAAGCTTTCTTT
TRBJ2-3	NA	TRBV30	NA	CAWTQGMTQYF	TGTGCCTGGACACAGGGTATGACGCAGTATTTT
TRBJ2-4	NA	TRBV6-5	NA	CASRPDTAKNIQYF	TGTGCCAGCAGGCCCGACACCGCCAAAAACATTCAGTACTTC
TRBJ1-1	TRBD1	TRBV19	NA	CASTRQGPLNTEAFF	TGTGCCAGTACCCGACAGGGGCCATTGAACACTGAAGCTTTCTTT
TRBJ2-1	TRBD1	TRBV19	once	CASSVAGTVGGNEQFF	TGTGCCAGTAGTGTTGCCGGGACAGTGGGTGGGAATGAGCAGTTCTTC
TRBJ2-3	TRBD2	TRBV6-4	NA	CASSPGGGWATDTQYF	TGTGCCAGCAGCCCCGGGGGGGGTTGGGCCACAGATACGCAGTATTTT
TRBJ1-1	NA	TRBV5-1	NA	CASSGSDRYTEAFF	TGCGCCAGCAGCGGGTCGGACAGATACACTGAAGCTTTCTTT
TRBJ2-7	NA	TRBV10-1	NA	CASNSGSGSYEQYF	TGCGCCAGCAACTCCGGATCAGGGTCCTACGAGCAGTACTTC
TRBJ1-1	NA	TRBV9	NA	CASSPGGGRWWDTEAFF	TGTGCCAGCAGCCCCGGGGGGGGGCGATGGTGGGACACTGAAGCTTTCTTT
TRBJ1-1	TRBD1	TRBV10-3	NA	CAISGGVDRGSSEAFF	TGTGCCATCAGTGGAGGAGTCGACAGGGGTTCTTCTGAAGCTTTCTTT
TRBJ2-7	TRBD1	TRBV2	NA	CASSLGQGWEQYF	TGTGCCAGCAGCCTAGGACAGGGGTGGGAGCAGTACTTC
TRBJ1-1	NA	TRBV6-5	NA	CASSLTQGIEAFF	TGTGCCAGCAGCCTAACCCAGGGAATTGAAGCTTTCTTT
TRBJ2-1	NA	TRBV21-1	NA	CKEGGRRLWKREQFF	TGTAAAGAAGGGGGACGGCGTCTCTGGAAAAGGGAGCAGTTCTTC
TRBJ2-2	TRBD2	TRBV5-1	NA	CASSRAGGVTGELFF	TGCGCCAGCAGCCGAGCGGGGGGCGTCACCGGGGAGCTGTTTTTT
TRBJ2-3	NA	TRBV5-8	NA	CASRLGGFASDTQYF	TGTGCCAGCCGGCTTGGGGGGTTTGCGTCAGATACGCAGTATTTT
TRBJ1-1	NA	TRBV10-3	NA	CAISAQNTEAFF	TGTGCCATCAGTGCCCAGAACACTGAAGCTTTCTTT
TRBJ2-7	NA	TRBV10-1	NA	CASSEGGVAYEQYF	TGCGCCAGCAGTGAGGGAGGGGTGGCCTACGAGCAGTACTTC
TRBJ2-1	NA	TRBV10-2	NA	CASQDSPGENEQFF	TGCGCCAGCCAGGACTCCCCGGGAGAGAATGAGCAGTTCTTC
TRBJ1-5	NA	TRBV2	NA	CASSEQFRSQPQHF	TGTGCCAGCAGTGAACAGTTTCGATCTCAGCCCCAGCATTTT
TRBJ2-3	TRBD2	TRBV10-1	NA	CASSEGGRDTDTQYF	TGCGCCAGCAGTGAAGGCGGGAGGGACACAGATACGCAGTATTTT
TRBJ2-1	NA	TRBV9	NA	CASSVVSRSGANSYNEQFF	TGTGCCAGCAGCGTAGTATCCCGGTCAGGGGCTAACTCCTACAATGAGCAGTTCTTC
TRBJ2-3	TRBD2	TRBV4-2	NA	CASSHSGVSTDTQYF	TGTGCCAGCAGCCATAGCGGGGTTAGCACAGATACGCAGTATTTT
TRBJ2-7	TRBD1	TRBV30	NA	CAWSHGQGAAYEQYF	TGTGCCTGGAGTCACGGGCAGGGGGCCGCCTACGAGCAGTACTTC
TRBJ2-1	NA	TRBV19	NA	CASSPYGSGHGNEQFF	TGTGCCAGTAGTCCCTATGGTAGCGGTCACGGCAATGAGCAGTTCTTC
TRBJ1-2	TRBD1	TRBV27	NA	CASRGTASYYGYTF	TGTGCCAGCAGAGGGACAGCTTCGTACTATGGCTACACCTTC
TRBJ2-3	NA	TRBV19	NA	CASKRRGGDTQYF	TGTGCCAGTAAGCGTAGGGGCGGAGATACGCAGTATTTT
TRBJ2-7	NA	TRBV21-1	NA	CASSGSGEQYF	TGTGCCAGCAGCGGCTCAGGGGAGCAGTACTTC
TRBJ2-3	TRBD2	TRBV19	NA	CASSWGLAEPTQYF	TGTGCCAGTAGTTGGGGACTAGCGGAGCCGACGCAGTATTTT
TRBJ1-2	TRBD1	TRBV27	NA	CACKGQNSYGYTF	TGTGCCTGCAAGGGACAGAATTCTTATGGCTACACCTTC
TRBJ1-2	NA	TRBV2	NA	CASSEVGGPEGYTF	TGTGCCAGCAGTGAAGTAGGGGGTCCGGAGGGCTACACCTTC
TRBJ2-1	NA	TRBV12-3/TRBV12-4	once	CASGRDILFF	TGTGCCAGCGGCCGGGATATCTTGTTCTTC
TRBJ2-2	TRBD1	TRBV6-4	NA	CASSAAGQGAGGELFF	TGTGCCAGCAGCGCCGCCGGACAGGGGGCTGGCGGGGAGCTGTTTTTT
TRBJ1-2	TRBD1	TRBV3-1/TRBV3-2	NA	CASSQVAGGNYGYTF	TGTGCCAGCAGCCAAGTGGCAGGGGGCAACTATGGCTACACCTTC
TRBJ2-1	TRBD1	TRBV27	NA	CASRVLGQGERGQFF	TGTGCCAGCAGGGTACTAGGACAGGGGGAACGAGGGCAGTTCTTC
TRBJ1-4	TRBD1	TRBV9	NA	CASSPGTGYNEKLFF	TGTGCCAGCAGTCCTGGGACAGGATATAATGAAAAACTGTTTTTT
TRBJ1-2	TRBD1	TRBV10-3	NA	CAISKGQGANGGYTF	TGTGCCATCAGTAAAGGACAGGGGGCGAATGGAGGCTACACCTTC
TRBJ2-3	NA	TRBV7-9	NA	CASSLGARTDTQYF	TGTGCCAGCAGCTTAGGGGCCCGCACAGATACGCAGTATTTT
TRBJ1-3	TRBD1	TRBV30	few	CAWGTGVLSGNTIYF	TGTGCCTGGGGGACAGGGGTCCTCTCTGGAAACACCATATATTTT
TRBJ1-6	NA	TRBV11-2	NA	CASSSVGLADSFSPLHF	TGTGCCAGCAGCTCTGTGGGGCTGGCCGATAGCTTTTCACCCCTCCACTTT
TRBJ2-7	TRBD1	TRBV5-6	NA	CASSLAGQGVYEQYF	TGTGCCAGCAGCTTGGCGGGCCAGGGGGTCTACGAGCAGTACTTC